One sample yielded the 25 T cell receptor beta chains listed below, sequenced in a study of T cell responses to AZD1222 COVID-19 vaccine. Method: immunoSEQ multiplex PCR; TCRdb's copy keeps in-frame clones and lacks some. The sample has 130,000 or so clones, 93% seen once. The specimen was peripheral blood, collected on day 0 of AZD1222 vaccination. Receptor source: an adult in good health.

This rearrangement joins TRBV5-6 to TRBJ2-3, with a weak D call TRBD1 (5 bases). Germline V gene sequence: CDR1 SGHDT, CDR2 YYEEEE. The V end was cut by 3 bases, the J end by 3 bases, with 8 bases between. This CDR3 region has 13 residues. The CDR3 spells CASSSTETDTQYF. CDR3 in DNA: TGTGCCAGCAGCTCGACAGAGACAGATACGCAGTATTTT.

The table lists this clone with a few counts. The chain joins TRBV6-5 to TRBJ2-7, with D perhaps matching TRBD2 (7 bases). V lost 2 bases to trimming and J lost 1 base, with 9 bases between them. The CDR3 covers 14 residues. Germline V gene data show CDR1 as MNHEY and CDR2 as SVGAGI. The CDR3 here is CASSYGRGSYEQYF. Written as DNA, the CDR3 is TGTGCCAGCAGTTACGGGAGGGGGTCCTACGAGCAGTACTTC.

The chain carries TRBV9 and TRBJ1-1, with 8 bases matching TRBD1. Germline lookup yields CDR1 SGDLS and CDR2 YYNGEE. Losses at the gene ends were 0 bases for V and 5 bases for J; bases not matched to a gene: 6. The CDR3 totals 15 residues. The DNA for the CDR3 is TGTGCCAGCAGCGTAGCCGGGACAGGTCTAACTGAAGCTTTCTTT. It translates to CASSVAGTGLTEAFF.

The genes are TRBV6-5 and TRBJ1-2, with D perhaps matching TRBD1 (6 bases). CDR1 is MNHEY, CDR2 SVGAGI, per germline. The CDR3 sequence is 14 residues long. Trimming removed 7 bases at V and 6 bases at J, with 18 bases between. The CDR3 nucleotides read TGTGCCAGCACCATTCCGGGGGCGCAGCATGGCTACACCTTC. The encoded protein is CASTIPGAQHGYTF.

This clone was recorded only once. This chain joins TRBV30 and TRBJ1-2; D ambiguous. Deletions cut 0 bases from V and 8 bases from J, with 16 bases between. The CDR3 runs to 14 residues. The germline gives CDR1 GTSNPN, CDR2 SVGIG (reference sequence). CDR3 nucleotides: TGTGCCTGGAGTGTACACGAGGGTTGGACCGGCTACACCTTC. This gives the protein CAWSVHEGWTGYTF. Full variable domain (rest looked up from reference TRBV30 and TRBJ1-2): SQTIHQWPATLVQPVGSPLSLECTVEGTSNPNLYWYRQAAGRGLQLLFYSVGIGQISSEVPQNLSASRPQDRQFILSSKKLLLSDSGFYLCAWSVHEGWTGYTFGSGTRLTVV.

This clone was picked up one time. The V gene is TRBV19, the J gene TRBJ1-1; 9 bases agree with TRBD1. Looked up from germline, CDR1 is LNHDA and CDR2 is SQIVND (reference sequence). V dropped 6 bases and J dropped 5; count of bases not matched to a gene: 4. This CDR3 spans 13 amino acids. Here the CDR3 reads CASSRDRETEAFF. In DNA, the CDR3 is TGTGCCAGTAGCAGGGACAGGGAGACTGAAGCTTTCTTT.

V is TRBV6-5 and J is TRBJ1-2, with TRBD1 matching 9 bases. The CDR3 is 15 amino acids. V trimming: 2 bases; J trimming: 6 bases; junction bases outside the gene matches: 7. The germline gives CDR1 MNHEY, CDR2 SVGAGI. For the CDR3, the DNA is TGTGCCAGCAGTTACGCCACCGGGACAGGGCATGGCTACACCTTC. Its translation is CASSYATGTGHGYTF.

The chain employs TRBV5-1 and TRBJ2-2, with 8 bases fitting TRBD2. The CDR3 covers 17 residues. The J segment lost 8 bases and the V segment lost 0 bases, leaving 12 bases of the junction unmatched. CDR1 SGHRS and CDR2 YFSETQ come from the germline V gene. The CDR3 DNA is TGCGCCAGCAGCTTGGTGGGGGACACCGGACTAGCAGGGGAGCTGTTTTTT. It encodes CASSLVGDTGLAGELFF.

This chain uses TRBV6-5 with TRBJ1-5; D remains unclear. The CDR3 is 15 residues long. Germline CDR1 is MNHEY and CDR2 is SVGAGI. The germline V and J ends were trimmed by 0 bases and 0 bases, with 6 bases remaining between them. The CDR3 bases are TGTGCCAGCAGTTACTCGTGGAATAGCAATCAGCCCCAGCATTTT. Residues: CASSYSWNSNQPQHF.

CDR3 coding DNA: TGTGCCAGTAGTCTACGGACAGGGCTAAGGTATGGCTACACCTTC. This encodes CASSLRTGLRYGYTF. This chain connects TRBV19 to TRBJ1-2; 8 nucleotides align to TRBD1. The CDR3 has 15 amino acids. CDR1 and CDR2 from the germline V gene are LNHDA and SQIVND (reference sequence). Trimming cost V 5 bases and J 5 bases; bases outside gene matches: 10.

The V call is TRBV6-1, the J call TRBJ1-1, with unresolved D. V dropped 0 bases and J dropped 6 bases, with 11 bases sitting between them. The germline CDR1 and CDR2 sequences are MNHNS and SASEGT. CDR3 size: 14 residues. CDR3 sequence reads: CASSEAPGSPEAFF. CDR3 DNA sequence: TGTGCCAGCAGTGAAGCGCCGGGGAGCCCTGAAGCTTTCTTT.

The chain is built from TRBV29-1 and TRBJ2-3; perhaps D is TRBD1 or TRBD2 (5 bases each). This CDR3 spans 14 amino acids. V lost 7 bases and J lost 4, with 18 bases in between. Per the germline V gene, CDR1 is SQVTM and CDR2 is ANQGSEA. CDR3 amino acids: CSGRDLHYSDTQYF. The CDR3 nucleotides are TGCAGCGGCCGGGACCTCCACTACTCAGATACGCAGTATTTT.

This rearrangement joins TRBV7-6 to TRBJ1-5; no definite D call. The germline gives CDR1 SGHVS, CDR2 FNYEAQ. The CDR3 length is 15 residues. V lost 2 bases, J lost 2 bases, and 10 bases lay in between. The CDR3 loop is CASSLSGMGNQPQHF. CDR3 sequence (DNA): TGTGCCAGCAGCTTATCCGGGATGGGCAATCAGCCCCAGCATTTT.

The chain uses TRBV2 and TRBJ2-7, with D perhaps TRBD1 (6 bases). CDR1 is SNHLY, CDR2 FYNNEI, per germline. The CDR3 has 18 amino acids. Trimming removed 3 bases from V and 4 bases from J, with 25 bases in between. The CDR3 here is CASSDSRDPGQTTYEQYF. The CDR3 bases are TGTGCCAGCAGTGACAGTAGGGACCCGGGACAAACTACTTACGAGCAGTACTTC.

This clone has just a few counts. CDR3 DNA: TGTGCCAGCAAAAGGGCGGCACTGGAGCAGTTCTTC. The encoded protein is CASKRAALEQFF. The rearrangement joins TRBV12-3 or TRBV12-4 to TRBJ2-1, with unresolved D. The CDR3 spans 12 residues. The V gene lost 7 bases and the J gene lost 10 bases, with 14 bases spanning the gap.

This chain links TRBV7-6 with TRBJ2-3, with a possible D match to TRBD2 (5 bases). Germline CDR1 SGHVS, CDR2 FNYEAQ. With 8 bases removed from V and 5 bases from J, the gap between germline ends came to 23 bases. CDR3 length: 16 amino acids. CDR3 in amino acids: CASSSGVTRAQDTQYF. The CDR3 bases are TGTGCCAGCTCCTCCGGGGTGACCCGGGCCCAAGATACGCAGTATTTT.

This clone was detected only a few times. The J gene is TRBJ2-3, the V gene TRBV7-9; 8 bases are a match to TRBD1. The trim removed 3 bases at V and 1 base at J, leaving 0 bases unmatched. The germline V gene has CDR1 SEHNR and CDR2 FQNEAQ (reference sequence). This CDR3 region has 14 residues. CDR3 residues: CASSLGQGTDTQYF. CDR3 coding DNA: TGTGCCAGCAGCTTGGGACAGGGCACAGATACGCAGTATTTT.

The chain uses TRBV5-1 and TRBJ1-1; TRBD1 aligns across 7 bases. The CDR3 consists of 16 residues. Germline V gene sequence: CDR1 SGHRS, CDR2 YFSETQ. With 4 bases clipped from V and 6 bases from J, the junction kept 15 bases outside the gene matches. DNA for the CDR3: TGCGCCAGCAGCCTTGGTCGAAACAGGGGTATGGCTGAAGCTTTCTTT. It translates to CASSLGRNRGMAEAFF.

This sequence joins TRBV10-3 and TRBJ1-4; 7 bases fit TRBD1. Germline trimming cut 4 bases from V and 4 bases from J; bases unmatched to any gene: 3. The V gene's germline CDR1 is ENHRY and CDR2 SYGVKD. The CDR3 is made up of 14 amino acids. Here the CDR3 reads CAISAGTDNEKLFF. CDR3 DNA sequence: TGTGCCATCAGTGCTGGGACAGATAATGAAAAACTGTTTTTT.

The chain couples TRBV19 to TRBJ2-3; D remains ambiguous. With 1 base removed from V and 3 bases from J, the gap between germline ends came to 11 bases. Per germline, CDR1 LNHDA and CDR2 SQIVND (reference sequence). The CDR3 length is 15 residues. CDR3 sequence reads: CASSIALPGTDTQYF. The CDR3 region has the DNA TGTGCCAGTAGTATAGCCCTCCCAGGAACAGATACGCAGTATTTT. Full variable domain (remainder filled in from reference TRBV19 and TRBJ2-3): DGGITQSPKYLFRKEGQNVTLSCEQNLNHDAMYWYRQDPGQGLRLIYYSQIVNDFQKGDIAEGYSVSREKKESFPLTVTSAQKNPTAFYLCASSIALPGTDTQYFGPGTRLTVL.

The chain joins TRBV15 to TRBJ1-5; the D is unclear. V was clipped by 3 bases and J by 4 bases, with 7 bases between them. This CDR3 contains 13 residues. Germline V gene data show CDR1 as LNHNV and CDR2 as YYDKDF (reference sequence). CDR3: CATSSGGNQPQHF. As DNA, the CDR3 is TGTGCCACCAGCAGCGGAGGTAATCAGCCCCAGCATTTT.

The rearrangement links TRBV12-3 or TRBV12-4 to TRBJ1-1; 8 bases map to TRBD1. CDR3 length equals 13 residues. Germline trimming cut 6 bases from V and 5 bases from J; bases unmatched to any gene: 5. The CDR3 spells CASSLRGQTEAFF. For the CDR3, the DNA is TGTGCCAGCAGCCTCAGGGGGCAAACTGAAGCTTTCTTT.

This clone has just one count. V and J are TRBV5-4 and TRBJ1-2, with TRBD1 matching over 9 bases. Germline CDR1 and CDR2: SGHNT and YYREEE (reference sequence). The CDR3 loop spans 14 amino acids. With V trimmed by 4 bases and J by 3 bases, 4 bases remained unmatched. In DNA form, the CDR3 reads TGTGCCAGCAGCCCCCGGGACAGGGACTATGGCTACACCTTC. It translates to CASSPRDRDYGYTF.

The chain joins TRBV6-2 or TRBV6-3 to TRBJ2-3; unclear D gene. Trimming cost V 5 bases and J 6 bases, with 9 bases left between them. Germline V gene lookup returns CDR1 MNHEY and CDR2 SVGEGT. The CDR3 contains 12 residues. The CDR3, as DNA: TGTGCCAGCAGTCTAACTACGGATACGCAGTATTTT. This codes for CASSLTTDTQYF.

The chain is built from TRBV2 and TRBJ1-4; D perhaps matches TRBD1 (5 bases). CDR1 and CDR2 from the germline V gene are SNHLY and FYNNEI. With 3 bases removed from V and 5 bases from J, the gap between germline ends came to 10 bases. The CDR3 is made up of 14 amino acids. CDR3 nucleotides: TGTGCCAGCAGTGACAGGGCGAGGAATGAAAAACTGTTTTTT. It translates to CASSDRARNEKLFF.